This T cell receptor beta chain comes out of a study of vaccination effects on CD4 cells after COVID-19. Prior to sequencing, the ViraFEST assay stimulated PBMC with viral peptide pools, which expanded the antigen-specific CD4+ T cells. With more than 9 days of culture completed, CD4+ T cells were isolated. Worth noting for this clone: Its cognate antigen is unknown.

Data came from immunoSEQ multiplex PCR; TCRdb stores just in-frame clones and leaves some out. Found here are around 83,000 clones, 74% of them singletons; the top ten hold 1.5% to 2%. The input for sequencing was CD4+ T cells from PBMCs cultured with HCoV-229E spike peptides, taken before COVID-19 vaccination. The receptor comes from a human donor who received a COVID-19 vaccine.

The CDR3 nucleotides read TGTGCCAGCAGCGTAGGTCCAGGGAACTACGAGCAGTACGTC. Translating gives CASSVGPGNYEQYV. This chain joins TRBV9 and TRBJ2-7; tentatively, D is TRBD1 (5 bases). The CDR3 is 14 residues long. V was cut by 0 bases and J by 3 bases, with 10 bases left in between. Germline CDR1 is SGDLS and CDR2 is YYNGEE.